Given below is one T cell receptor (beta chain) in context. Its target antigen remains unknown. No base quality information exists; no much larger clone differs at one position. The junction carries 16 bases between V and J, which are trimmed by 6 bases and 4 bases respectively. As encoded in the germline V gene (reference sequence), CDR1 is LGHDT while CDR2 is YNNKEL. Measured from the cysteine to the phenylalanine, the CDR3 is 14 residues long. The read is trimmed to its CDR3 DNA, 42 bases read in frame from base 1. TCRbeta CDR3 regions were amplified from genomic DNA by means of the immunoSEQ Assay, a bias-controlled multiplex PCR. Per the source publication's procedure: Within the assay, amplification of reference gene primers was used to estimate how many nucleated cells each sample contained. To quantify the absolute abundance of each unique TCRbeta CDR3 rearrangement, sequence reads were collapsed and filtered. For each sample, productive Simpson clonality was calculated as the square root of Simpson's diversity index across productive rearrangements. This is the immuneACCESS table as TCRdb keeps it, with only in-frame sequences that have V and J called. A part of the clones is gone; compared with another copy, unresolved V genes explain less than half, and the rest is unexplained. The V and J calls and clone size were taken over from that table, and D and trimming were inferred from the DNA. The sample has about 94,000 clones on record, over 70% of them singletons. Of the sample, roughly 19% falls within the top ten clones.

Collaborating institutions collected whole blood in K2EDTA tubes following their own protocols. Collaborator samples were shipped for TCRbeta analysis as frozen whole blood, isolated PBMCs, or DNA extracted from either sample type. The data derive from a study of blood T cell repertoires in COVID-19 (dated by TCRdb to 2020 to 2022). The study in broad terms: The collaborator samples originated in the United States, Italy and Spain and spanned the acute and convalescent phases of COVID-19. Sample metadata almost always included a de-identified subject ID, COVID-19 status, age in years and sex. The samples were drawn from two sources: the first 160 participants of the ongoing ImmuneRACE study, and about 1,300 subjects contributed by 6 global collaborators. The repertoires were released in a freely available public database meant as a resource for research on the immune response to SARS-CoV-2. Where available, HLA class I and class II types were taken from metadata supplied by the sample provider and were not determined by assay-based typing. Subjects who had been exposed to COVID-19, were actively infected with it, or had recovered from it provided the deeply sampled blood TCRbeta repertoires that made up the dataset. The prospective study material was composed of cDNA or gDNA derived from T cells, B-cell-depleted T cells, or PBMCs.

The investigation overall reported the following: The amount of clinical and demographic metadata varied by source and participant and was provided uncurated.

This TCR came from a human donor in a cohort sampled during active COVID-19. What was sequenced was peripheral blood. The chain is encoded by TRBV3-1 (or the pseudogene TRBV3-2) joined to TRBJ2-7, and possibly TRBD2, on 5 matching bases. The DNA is TGTGCCAGCAGTACAAATACTAGAACGTACGAGCAGTACTTC. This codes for CASSTNTRTYEQYF.